This T cell receptor beta chain was captured by sequencing in a study of ipilimumab plus nivolumab after autologous stem cell transplantation. Study conclusions and caveats: Authors suggest TCR repertoire, Treg phenotype and gut microbiota support further study.

Starting 14 to 28 days after autologous transplant, ipilimumab 1 mg/kg was given. Patients got 3 mg/kg IV nivolumab weeks 1, 4, 7, 10, then biweekly through week 26. The CDR3 runs to 16 residues. Per germline, CDR1 SGDLS and CDR2 YYNGEE. On this clone itself: Its specificity is not known. An end of the junction differs from the germline gene, which may be a read error.

Libraries were prepared by immunoSEQ multiplex PCR; TCRdb keeps only in-frame clonotypes and omits some of them. The repertoire holds 1,500 to 2,000 clones, with around nine tenths as singletons. The TCR comes from a male donor with multiple myeloma. The sample was PBMCs, taken in a trial of ipilimumab plus nivolumab as post-transplant consolidation. The rearrangement uses TRBV9 and TRBJ2-3; D may match TRBD1 or TRBD2 (5 bases each). Written as DNA, the CDR3 is TGTGCCGGCAGCGTAGGGGCGGGCAGCGGCACAGATACGCAGTATTTT. It specifies CAGSVGAGSGTDTQYF.